What follows is one T cell receptor beta chain and its context. The clone's antigen remains unknown. The input lacks base qualities; no much larger clone sits a single base away. Peripheral blood CD8+ and CD4+ T cells from healthy donors, Susac syndrome patients and multiple sclerosis patients were profiled by high-throughput TCR beta sequencing. The Susac syndrome patients fulfilled recently defined diagnostic criteria for either definite or probable disease. Bulk CD8+ and CD4+ T cells were purified by magnetic negative isolation, while CD8+ TEMRA cells were enriched using FACS. Blood was drawn into EDTA tubes, processed within 24 hours, and PBMCs were isolated by density gradient centrifugation. PBMCs intended for TCR sequencing were cryopreserved in liquid nitrogen and thawed later in a water bath at 37 degrees C. The sorted or isolated CD4+, CD8+ and CD8+ TEMRA cells had a purity of 90% or higher.

The CDR1 and CDR2 encoded by the germline V gene (reference sequence) are DFQATT and SNEGSKA. V sheds 6 bases and J sheds 9 bases, leaving 18 bases between their ends. The CDR3 starts with the cysteine, ends with the phenylalanine, and has 13 residues. Left in the record is the CDR3 DNA by itself, 39 bases read in frame from the first base. RNA was extracted using the RNeasy kit, and roughly 0.5 to 1 ug of the RNA was reverse transcribed with random hexamers. The immunoSEQ multiplex PCR assay, covering 54 Vbeta and 13 Jbeta segments, was used to amplify TCR beta CDR3 regions. Bias from PCR amplification was corrected by using a synthetic template baseline for primer optimization and for computational correction. For the original study's pipeline: Reads were annotated to V, D and J genes according to IMGT and were analyzed with immunoSEQ Analyzer, with only productive sequences retained. To calculate clonality, Shannon entropy was normalized by log2 of the number of productive unique sequences and then subtracted from one. Public and private clones were assessed among the 100 most prevalent clones of each patient and control. Clones were defined as Susac-specific if absent from the healthy and MS cohorts, from around 1,000 published viral clones and from other ImmuneACCESS disease sequences. The public reads were run again by TCRdb, first through fastp at Q25 and then through MiXCR, and only productive beta chains were kept. Rows matching on CDR3 protein sequence are summarized as one entry with the most common DNA and genes. TCRdb, not the original authors, processed these V and J calls. The sample includes 140,000 or so distinct CDR3 sequences, with approximately 95% observed a single time. Of the sample, 0.065% to 0.1% falls within the top ten clones.

This sample is part of a study of CD8 T cells in Susac syndrome (dated by TCRdb to between 2018 and 2021). General notes on the study: Among the Susac syndrome patients who were sequenced, clinically active disease was present in six and clinical remission was observed in roughly eight. Susac syndrome patients were therapy-naive, on corticosteroids (some also receiving IVIg), or on IVIg alone at blood withdrawal. The study used repertoire sequencing to test whether antigen drove CD8+ T cell activation and differentiation in Susac syndrome.

What the work shows at the level of the full study, not this receptor alone: In the CD4+ T cell repertoire of Susac syndrome patients, clonal expansion was not detected. The number of individuals in the TCR sequencing and HLA analysis was recognized as being relatively small.

This chain is built from TRBV20-1 and TRBJ2-1; the D gene is possibly TRBD2, with 7 bases matching. The specimen sequenced was CD4+ T cells from PBMCs. This TCR was recovered from a human donor with Susac syndrome. The nucleotide sequence reads TGCAGTGCCTCGATGGGGGGGGCCTTTGAGCAGTTCTTC. Translated, it reads CSASMGGAFEQFF.